The 19 T cell receptor beta chains in this list originate from one sample, sequenced in a study of CDR3 diversity in severe acne. TCRdb reanalysed the PCR reads using MiXCR and keeps one entry per CDR3 protein. Of around 94,000 distinct CDR3 sequences detected, approximately 47% appear once; the ten largest clones hold around an eighth. Sequences were obtained from blood. The receptors come from a male donor with acne.

This clonotype came up once. The chain couples TRBV12-5 to TRBJ1-1; TRBD1 is a possible D gene (6 bases). Germline values: CDR1 LGHNT, CDR2 FRNRAP. Deletions cut 1 base from V and 6 bases from J, with 12 bases between. The CDR3 sequence is 14 residues long. The CDR3 DNA sequence: TGTGCTAGTGGTTTGGGAGGGGGAGTCGCTGAAGCTTTCTTT. It specifies CASGLGGGVAEAFF.

V and J are TRBV2 and TRBJ1-6; 8 bases match TRBD1. Germline CDR1 is SNHLY and CDR2 is FYNNEI. The CDR3 loop spans 17 amino acids. V lost 2 bases, J lost 8 bases, and 11 bases stayed unmatched. The CDR3 region has the DNA TGTGCCAGCAGTGAAAGGAATACAGGGGGGGCTTATTCACCCCTCCACTTT. It translates to CASSERNTGGAYSPLHF.

V and J are TRBV7-8 and TRBJ2-5; no reliable D call. Germline V gene sequence: CDR1 SGHVS, CDR2 FQNEAQ. Trimming removed 5 bases from V and 7 bases from J, with 5 bases in between. This CDR3 has 10 amino acids. CDR3 region: CASSPGTQYF. The CDR3 DNA reads TGTGCCAGCAGCCCCGGGACCCAGTACTTC.

This clonotype has ten or more counts. The CDR3, as DNA: TGTGCCAGCAGCTATACAGGGTTCGGCTCCTATAATTCACCCCTCCACTTT. Amino acid sequence: CASSYTGFGSYNSPLHF. The chain uses TRBV11-2 and TRBJ1-6; a weak D match, TRBD1 (6 bases). With 4 bases removed from V and 0 bases from J, the gap between germline ends came to 13 bases. The germline V gene has CDR1 SGHAT and CDR2 FQNNGV. This CDR3 region has 17 residues.

This chain uses TRBV6-4 with TRBJ2-3; TRBD1 matches at 8 bases. V shed 6 bases, J shed 2 bases, and the junction held 4 bases outside the gene matches. CDR1 and CDR2 (germline): MRHNA, SNTAGT. The CDR3 is 14 amino acids. The CDR3 nucleotides read TGTGCCAGCAGCTACAGGGGGGCCACAGATACGCAGTATTTT. Amino acid sequence: CASSYRGATDTQYF.

The CDR3: CASSFHRGQAFF. DNA for the CDR3: TGTGCCAGCAGCTTCCACCGGGGCCAAGCTTTCTTT. The gene calls are TRBV11-2 and TRBJ1-1, with D perhaps TRBD1 (5 bases). The CDR3 sequence is 12 residues long. Trimming cost V 3 bases and J 9 bases, with 11 bases left between them. Germline V gene data show CDR1 as SGHAT and CDR2 as FQNNGV.

This clonotype has at least ten counts. The chain combines TRBV25-1 with TRBJ1-1; D remains ambiguous. The V end lost 1 base, the J end lost 1 base, and 4 bases lay between the germline ends. Germline assignment: CDR1 MGHDK and CDR2 SYGVNS. The CDR3 contains 13 residues. The CDR3 region has the DNA TGTGCCAGCAGTGAATTTTCGAACACTGAAGCTTTCTTT. Translated, it gives CASSEFSNTEAFF. The full variable domain, completed using reference TRBV25-1 and TRBJ1-1, is EADIYQTPRYLVIGTGKKITLECSQTMGHDKMYWYQQDPGMELHLIHYSYGVNSTEKGDLSSESTVSRIRTEHFPLTLESARPSHTSQYLCASSEFSNTEAFFGQGTRLTVV.

J is TRBJ2-3 and V is TRBV4-3; TRBD2 aligns across 9 bases. Germline loops: CDR1 LGHNA, CDR2 YSLEER. J gave up 4 bases and V 0 bases, and 8 bases lay outside the gene matches. The length of the CDR3 is 17 residues. The CDR3 region is CASSQDGGGRVSDTQYF. Here the CDR3 DNA reads TGCGCCAGCAGCCAAGATGGCGGCGGGAGGGTTTCAGATACGCAGTATTTT.

This clonotype was picked up many times. This chain connects TRBV15 to TRBJ2-3, with D unclear. The CDR3 length is 16 residues. V was clipped by 1 base and J by 2 bases, with 13 bases between them. CDR1 LNHNV and CDR2 YYDKDF come from the germline V gene (reference sequence). CDR3: CATSRGLTQITDTQYF. CDR3 DNA sequence: TGTGCCACCAGCAGAGGGCTAACCCAAATCACAGATACGCAGTATTTT.

This clonotype was counted only a few times. V usage is TRBV28 and J usage is TRBJ2-7; TRBD1 matches 9 bases. V was pared by 6 bases and J by 3 bases, with 6 bases of the junction left unmatched. The CDR3 has 14 amino acids. Germline CDR1 is MDHEN and CDR2 is SYDVKM. This chain's CDR3 is CASRNGQGIYEQYF. In DNA form, the CDR3 reads TGTGCCAGCAGGAATGGACAGGGGATCTACGAGCAGTACTTC.

J is TRBJ2-7 and V is TRBV4-3, with 9 nucleotides matching TRBD1. In germline, CDR1 is LGHNA, CDR2 YSLEER. V gave up 8 bases and J gave up 2 bases; unmatched junction bases: 7. This CDR3 spans 14 amino acids. The CDR3 loop is CASGPGTGPYEQYF. The CDR3 region has the DNA TGCGCCAGCGGGCCAGGGACAGGGCCCTACGAGCAGTACTTC.

This clonotype has more than one count but fewer than ten. The rearrangement joins TRBV10-2 to TRBJ2-5; D remains unclear. V lost 6 bases to trimming and J lost 3 bases, with 8 bases between them. The germline V gene encodes CDR1 WSHSY and CDR2 SAAADI. The CDR3 runs 12 residues. The CDR3, as DNA: TGCGCCAGCAGGGATTCGGAAGAGACCCAGTACTTC. It is translated as CASRDSEETQYF.

The rearrangement joins TRBV10-3 to TRBJ2-7; TRBD2 matches at 9 bases. The germline CDR1 and CDR2 sequences are ENHRY and SYGVKD. The CDR3 extends over 15 amino acids. V trimming: 1 base; J trimming: 4 bases; junction bases outside the gene matches: 5. The CDR3 protein is CAISEFSGRIYEQYF. CDR3 sequence (DNA): TGTGCCATCAGTGAGTTTAGCGGGAGAATATACGAGCAGTACTTC.

Notes on this clonotype: A single base separates this from a much larger clone, so it may be a read error. This chain links TRBV6-4 with TRBJ2-5, with TRBD2 as a possible D gene (6 bases). Germline V lookup: CDR1 MRHNA, CDR2 SNTAGT. The ends were cut back, 8 bases at V and 4 bases at J, with 11 bases in the middle. This CDR3 is 12 amino acids long. Written as DNA, the CDR3 is TGTGCCAGCCCTCTAGCGATAGAGACCCAGTACTTC. This encodes CASPLAIETQYF.

This clonotype was observed at least ten times. The chain uses TRBV20-1 and TRBJ1-6; 7 nucleotides match TRBD1. This CDR3 region has 15 residues. V was clipped by 6 bases and J by 4 bases; unmatched bases: 9. The germline gives CDR1 DFQATT, CDR2 SNEGSKA (reference sequence). This CDR3 is CSAPDRVIYNSPLHF. Here the CDR3 DNA reads TGCAGTGCGCCCGACAGGGTTATTTATAATTCACCCCTCCACTTT.

This clonotype was picked up many times. The chain employs TRBV7-9 and TRBJ1-1; D gene uncertain. The V gene's germline CDR1 is SEHNR and CDR2 FQNEAQ (reference sequence). The CDR3 is made up of 13 amino acids. With 5 bases removed from V and 1 base from J, the gap between germline ends came to 8 bases. The CDR3 spells CASSPAPNTEAFF. For the CDR3, the DNA is TGTGCCAGCAGCCCCGCGCCGAACACTGAAGCTTTCTTT.

Only one count was recorded for this clonotype. The rearrangement uses TRBV6-5 and TRBJ1-6; D may be TRBD1 (5 bases). V was trimmed by 0 bases and J by 10 bases, leaving 10 bases between them. Germline V lookup: CDR1 MNHEY, CDR2 SVGAGI. CDR3 length: 14 residues. The CDR3 loop is CASSYSGTDSPLHF. CDR3 coding DNA: TGTGCCAGCAGTTACTCGGGGACCGACTCACCCCTCCACTTT.

This clonotype was detected once. The chain joins TRBV10-1 to TRBJ1-5; TRBD1 matches at 10 bases. The CDR3 consists of 16 residues. V shed 9 bases and J 3 bases; nucleotides not matched to a gene: 11. Per the germline V gene, CDR1 is WNHNN and CDR2 is SYGVQD (reference sequence). CDR3 bases: TGCGCCAGTAGGACGGGGACAGGGGCGATCAATCAGCCCCAGCATTTT. Translated, it gives CASRTGTGAINQPQHF.

The chain links TRBV9 to TRBJ2-1, with 12 bases identical to TRBD1. Germline V gene sequence: CDR1 SGDLS, CDR2 YYNGEE. Trimming took 3 bases from V and 4 from J; bases not matched to a gene: 11. The CDR3 totals 18 residues. In nucleotides, the CDR3 is TGTGCCAGCAGCGCCGGGACAGGGGGCGCAGCCATTTACAATGAGCAGTTCTTC. This encodes CASSAGTGGAAIYNEQFF.